Detailed here is one T cell receptor beta chain. Antigen unknown. This entry is derived from a study of blood T cell dynamics during melanoma immunotherapy. Study at large: Patients with metastatic melanoma got pembrolizumab or nivolumab-ipilimumab as first-line care.

Time point defined: pre-treatment baseline. This CDR3 is 13 amino acids long. Germline V CDR1 and CDR2: SGHRS, YFSETQ. Trimming pared 9 bases from V and 1 base from J, leaving 13 bases between. Study observations and caveats: Disease-control patients' PBMC repertoires became either more clonal or more diverse at W3.

The data were produced by immunoSEQ multiplex PCR, yet TCRdb's version contains in-frame clones alone and is incomplete. The sample carries 9,000 to 10,000 clones, around 90% recorded once. The sequence was collected from a human donor with melanoma. The sequences come from blood, collected from a patient treated with checkpoint blockade. The gene calls are TRBV5-1 and TRBJ2-5; D remains unclear. This chain's CDR3 is CATSRSPQETQYF. The CDR3 DNA is TGCGCCACCTCCCGGTCGCCCCAAGAGACCCAGTACTTC.